This T cell receptor (beta chain) came from a study of cytomegalovirus exposure and HLA in healthy donors. Vbeta (60) and Jbeta (13) primers were used in the PCR. The repertoire was sequenced with immunoSEQ multiplex PCR; TCRdb's copy has only in-frame clones and lacks some. This table has around 200,000 clones, 70% to 80% appearing once. The V end lost 1 base, the J end lost 4 bases, and 19 bases lay between the germline ends. Germline-derived CDR1 and CDR2 are MGHDK and SYGVNS. This CDR3 has 18 residues. Regarding this clone: Its antigen is unidentified.

Study-wide findings and caveats: The dataset shows that most TCR sequences were rare, while some public TCRs occurred in many donors.

The specimen sequenced was PBMCs. The sequence derives from a woman in her sixties or seventies in good health and CMV-seropositive. The chain couples TRBV25-1 to TRBJ1-4; D is uncertain. The CDR3 sequence is CASSESGKPTPINEKLFF. The CDR3 region has the DNA TGTGCCAGCAGTGAATCGGGGAAACCCACCCCAATTAATGAAAAACTGTTTTTT.